A single sample gave rise to the 11 T cell receptor beta chains below, sequenced in a study of identical twins. TCRdb reprocessed the 5' RACE reads with MiXCR, giving one entry per CDR3 protein. The sample has approximately 410,000 distinct CDR3 sequences, approximately 18% seen once. The sample was naive T cells sorted from blood. The receptors were gathered from a middle-aged man in good health.

The V call is TRBV29-1, the J call TRBJ1-2; TRBD1 is a possible D gene (6 bases). This CDR3 has 13 residues. CDR1 and CDR2 from the germline V gene are SQVTM and ANQGSEA. With 5 bases removed from V and 4 bases from J, the gap between germline ends came to 14 bases. The CDR3 protein is CSVLGQSPYGYTF. The CDR3 DNA reads as TGCAGCGTTCTTGGACAGTCTCCCTATGGCTACACCTTC.

The chain links TRBV20-1 to TRBJ2-2; D is possibly TRBD1 (6 bases). The CDR3 is 15 amino acids. V gave up 3 bases and J gave up 6 bases, with 17 bases separating them. Per germline, CDR1 DFQATT and CDR2 SNEGSKA (reference sequence). DNA for the CDR3: TGCAGTGCTAGGCCGGTGGACAGAGTTCCCGGGGAGCTGTTTTTT. It yields the protein CSARPVDRVPGELFF.

This clonotype has just a few counts. The junction and the germline gene differ at one end; a read error may be behind it. The chain combines TRBV7-2 with TRBJ2-1; D not resolved. The CDR3 runs to 14 residues. Germline values: CDR1 SGHTA, CDR2 FQGNSA. Here the CDR3 reads CASSLLSAYKEQFF. DNA for the CDR3: TGTGCCAGCAGCTTACTATCGGCTTACAAAGAGCAGTTCTTC.

The chain links TRBV28 to TRBJ2-7, with D hard to call. The CDR3 covers 12 residues. With 3 bases removed from V and 3 bases from J, the gap between germline ends came to 6 bases. Germline V gives CDR1 MDHEN, CDR2 SYDVKM. CDR3 nucleotide sequence: TGTGCCAGCAGTTTTTGGGGCTACGAGCAGTACTTC. It codes for CASSFWGYEQYF.

This clonotype was recorded at least ten times. The chain links TRBV29-1 to TRBJ1-6; D unclear. V shed 5 bases and J shed 9 bases, with 14 bases lying between them. This CDR3 spans 13 amino acids. The V gene's germline CDR1 is SQVTM and CDR2 ANQGSEA. The CDR3 nucleotides read TGCAGCGTTCTTATGGTTATTGGTTCACCCCTCCACTTT. Protein product: CSVLMVIGSPLHF.

The rearrangement joins TRBV2 to TRBJ2-3, with TRBD2 matching 11 bases. The length of the CDR3 is 15 residues. V shed 6 bases, J shed 5 bases, and the junction held 7 bases outside the gene matches. The germline V gene has CDR1 SNHLY and CDR2 FYNNEI. CDR3 amino acids: CASSLLAGVRDTQYF. In nucleotides, the CDR3 is TGTGCCAGCAGCCTACTAGCGGGAGTAAGAGATACGCAGTATTTT.

The chain employs TRBV24-1 and TRBJ2-1, with 13 bases aligning to TRBD2. The CDR3 consists of 17 residues. The germline gives CDR1 KGHDR, CDR2 SFDVKD. V dropped 4 bases and J dropped 0; count of bases not matched to a gene: 2. CDR3 sequence reads: CATSDRTSGSSYNEQFF. For the CDR3, the DNA is TGTGCCACCAGTGACCGGACTAGCGGGAGCTCCTACAATGAGCAGTTCTTC.

This clonotype was seen only a few times. The chain has TRBV20-1 and TRBJ1-2; 8 bases fit TRBD1. The CDR3 runs to 14 residues. Germline CDR1 reads DFQATT; CDR2 reads SNEGSKA (reference sequence). Trimming at V came to 1 base and at J to 1 base, leaving 2 bases not matched to a gene. As DNA, the CDR3 is TGCAGTGCTAGAGTGGACAGGGATAACTATGGCTACACCTTC. This encodes CSARVDRDNYGYTF.

This clonotype has only a few counts. This chain links TRBV4-3 with TRBJ1-3; D is possibly TRBD1 (5 bases). The CDR3 is 15 amino acids. Trimming cost V 3 bases and J 3 bases, with 12 bases left between them. Germline lookup yields CDR1 LGHNA and CDR2 YSLEER. CDR3 protein: CASSQGGGFGNTIYF. Written as DNA, the CDR3 is TGCGCCAGCAGCCAGGGCGGGGGTTTTGGAAACACCATATATTTT.

This clonotype was observed many times. The chain has TRBV3-1 and TRBJ2-7; unclear D gene. Germline-derived CDR1 and CDR2 are LGHDT and YNNKEL (reference sequence). V lost 0 bases and J 6 bases, leaving 9 bases between the germline ends. The CDR3 length is 13 residues. The CDR3 region is CASSQDRLFEQYF. In DNA form, the CDR3 reads TGTGCCAGCAGCCAAGATCGGCTATTCGAGCAGTACTTC.

This clonotype appeared many times. V and J are TRBV20-1 and TRBJ2-5; the match to TRBD2 covers 11 bases. The CDR3 has 13 residues. Per germline, CDR1 DFQATT and CDR2 SNEGSKA (reference sequence). Trimming removed 6 bases from V and 4 bases from J; junction bases left unmatched: 4. The CDR3 coding sequence is TGCAGTGCGGAACTAGCGGGGGTAGAGACCCAGTACTTC. Translating it yields CSAELAGVETQYF.